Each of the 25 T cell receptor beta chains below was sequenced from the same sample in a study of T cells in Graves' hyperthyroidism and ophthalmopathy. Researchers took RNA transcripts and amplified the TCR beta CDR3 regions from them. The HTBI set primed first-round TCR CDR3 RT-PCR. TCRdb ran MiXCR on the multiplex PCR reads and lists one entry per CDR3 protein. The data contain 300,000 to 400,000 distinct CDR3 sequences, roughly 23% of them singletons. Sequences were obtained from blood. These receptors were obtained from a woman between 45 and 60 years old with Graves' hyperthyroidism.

Here the CDR3 DNA reads TGTGCCACCAGCAGAGTCCGGAGAGAGACCCAGTACTTC. Protein sequence: CATSRVRRETQYF. The chain links TRBV15 to TRBJ2-5; D remains ambiguous. There are 13 residues in the CDR3. CDR1 LNHNV and CDR2 YYDKDF come from the germline V gene (reference sequence). Trimming removed 1 base at V and 4 bases at J, with 7 bases between. The entire variable domain, with the rest obtained from reference TRBV15 and TRBJ2-5, is as follows: DAMVIQNPRYQVTQFGKPVTLSCSQTLNHNVMYWYQQKSSQAPKLLFHYYDKDFNNEADTPDNFQSRRPNTSFCFLDIRSPGLGDTAMYLCATSRVRRETQYFGPGTRLLVL.

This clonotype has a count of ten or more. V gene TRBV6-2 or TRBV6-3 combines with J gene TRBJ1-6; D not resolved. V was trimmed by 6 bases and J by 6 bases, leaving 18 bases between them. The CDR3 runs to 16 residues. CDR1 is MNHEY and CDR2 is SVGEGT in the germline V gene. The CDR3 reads CASSRTITRSNSPLHF. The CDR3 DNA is TGTGCCAGCAGCCGGACGATCACTCGCTCTAATTCACCCCTCCACTTT.

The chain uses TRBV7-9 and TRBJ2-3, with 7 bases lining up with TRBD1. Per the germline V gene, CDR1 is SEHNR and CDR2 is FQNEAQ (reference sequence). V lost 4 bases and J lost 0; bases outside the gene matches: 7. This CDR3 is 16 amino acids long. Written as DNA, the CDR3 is TGTGCCAGCAGCTACACAGGGGCATCTAGCACAGATACGCAGTATTTT. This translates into CASSYTGASSTDTQYF.

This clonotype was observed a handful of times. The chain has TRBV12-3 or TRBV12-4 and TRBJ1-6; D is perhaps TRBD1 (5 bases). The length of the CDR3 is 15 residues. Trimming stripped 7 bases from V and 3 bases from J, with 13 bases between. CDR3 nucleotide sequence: TGTGCCAGCACCCTGGGGCAGGGCTATAATTCACCCCTCCACTTT. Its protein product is CASTLGQGYNSPLHF.

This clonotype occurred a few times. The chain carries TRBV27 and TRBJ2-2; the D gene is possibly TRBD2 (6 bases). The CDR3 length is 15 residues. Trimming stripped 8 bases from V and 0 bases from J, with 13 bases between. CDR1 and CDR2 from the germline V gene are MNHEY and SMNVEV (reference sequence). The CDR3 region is CASPTGVANTGELFF. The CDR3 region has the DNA TGTGCCAGCCCAACGGGGGTCGCGAACACCGGGGAGCTGTTTTTT.

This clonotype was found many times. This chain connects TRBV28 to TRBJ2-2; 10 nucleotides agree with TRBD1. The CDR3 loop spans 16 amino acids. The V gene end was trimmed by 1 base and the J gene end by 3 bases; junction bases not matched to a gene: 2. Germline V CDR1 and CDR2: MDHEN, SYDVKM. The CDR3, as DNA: TGTGCCAGCAGTTTATTGACAGGGGGCGACACCGGGGAGCTGTTTTTT. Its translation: CASSLLTGGDTGELFF.

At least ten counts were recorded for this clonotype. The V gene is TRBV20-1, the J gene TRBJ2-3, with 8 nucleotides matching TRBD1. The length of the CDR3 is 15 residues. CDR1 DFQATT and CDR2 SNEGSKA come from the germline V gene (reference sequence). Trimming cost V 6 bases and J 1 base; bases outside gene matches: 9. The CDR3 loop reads CSASQGAAGTDTQYF. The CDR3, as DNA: TGCAGTGCCTCTCAGGGGGCTGCGGGCACAGATACGCAGTATTTT.

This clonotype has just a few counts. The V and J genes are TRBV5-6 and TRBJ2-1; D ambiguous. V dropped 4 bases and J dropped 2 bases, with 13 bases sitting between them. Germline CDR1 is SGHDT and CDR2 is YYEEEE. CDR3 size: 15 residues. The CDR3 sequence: CASSAEMTPYNEQFF. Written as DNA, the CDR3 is TGTGCCAGCAGCGCGGAGATGACCCCCTACAATGAGCAGTTCTTC. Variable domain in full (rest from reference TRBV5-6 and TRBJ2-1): DAGVTQSPTHLIKTRGQQVTLRCSPKSGHDTVSWYQQALGQGPQFIFQYYEEEERQRGNFPDRFSGHQFPNYSSELNVNALLLGDSALYLCASSAEMTPYNEQFFGPGTRLTVL.

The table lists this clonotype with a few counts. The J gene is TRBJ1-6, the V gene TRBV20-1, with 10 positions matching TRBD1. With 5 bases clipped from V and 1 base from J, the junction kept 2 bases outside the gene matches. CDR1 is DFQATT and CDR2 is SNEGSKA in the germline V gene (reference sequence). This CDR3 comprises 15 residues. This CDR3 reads CSARTGGSYNSPLHF. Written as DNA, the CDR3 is TGCAGTGCTCGGACAGGGGGGTCCTATAATTCACCCCTCCACTTT.

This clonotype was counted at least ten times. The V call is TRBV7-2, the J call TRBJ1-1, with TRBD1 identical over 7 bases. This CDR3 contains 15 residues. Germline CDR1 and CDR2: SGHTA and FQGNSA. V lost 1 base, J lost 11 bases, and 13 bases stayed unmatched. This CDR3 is CASSLGLTAQGSAFF. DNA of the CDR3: TGTGCCAGCAGCTTAGGCCTGACGGCACAGGGGTCGGCTTTCTTT.

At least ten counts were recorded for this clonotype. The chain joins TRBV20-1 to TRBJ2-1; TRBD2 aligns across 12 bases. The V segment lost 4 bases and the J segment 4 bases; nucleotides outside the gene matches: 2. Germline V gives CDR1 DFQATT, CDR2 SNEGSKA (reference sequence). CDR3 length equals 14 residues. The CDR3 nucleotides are TGCAGTGCTAACGGACTAGCGGGATACAATGAGCAGTTCTTC. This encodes CSANGLAGYNEQFF.

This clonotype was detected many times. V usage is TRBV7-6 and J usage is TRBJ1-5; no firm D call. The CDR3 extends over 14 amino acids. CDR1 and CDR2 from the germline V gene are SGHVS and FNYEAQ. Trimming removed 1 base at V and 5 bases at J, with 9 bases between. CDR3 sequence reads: CASSLVPADQPQHF. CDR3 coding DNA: TGTGCCAGCAGCTTAGTCCCCGCGGATCAGCCCCAGCATTTT.

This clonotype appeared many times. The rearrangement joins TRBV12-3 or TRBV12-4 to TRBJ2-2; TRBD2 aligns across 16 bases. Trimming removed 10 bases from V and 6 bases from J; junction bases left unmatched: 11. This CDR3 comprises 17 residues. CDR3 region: CATSGLAGGPSPGELFF. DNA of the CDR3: TGTGCCACCTCGGGACTAGCGGGAGGGCCGAGTCCCGGGGAGCTGTTTTTT.

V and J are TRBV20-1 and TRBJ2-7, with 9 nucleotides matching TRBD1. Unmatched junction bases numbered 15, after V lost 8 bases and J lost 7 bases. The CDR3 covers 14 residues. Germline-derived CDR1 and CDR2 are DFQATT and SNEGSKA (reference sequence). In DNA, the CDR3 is TGCAGTCCACTCGGACAGGGGAGGTTGTTTGAGCAGTACTTC. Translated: CSPLGQGRLFEQYF.

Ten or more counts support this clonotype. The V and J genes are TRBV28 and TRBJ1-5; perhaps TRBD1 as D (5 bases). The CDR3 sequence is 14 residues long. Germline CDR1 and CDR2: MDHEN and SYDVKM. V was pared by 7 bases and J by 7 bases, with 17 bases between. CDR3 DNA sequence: TGTGCCAGCACCTCGGACCTCAAGGGGCAGCCCCAGCATTTT. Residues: CASTSDLKGQPQHF.

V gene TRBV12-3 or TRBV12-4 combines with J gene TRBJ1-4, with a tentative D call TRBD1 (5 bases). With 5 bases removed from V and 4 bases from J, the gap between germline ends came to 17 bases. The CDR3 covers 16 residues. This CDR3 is CASSPRDAFSNEKLFF. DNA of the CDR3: TGTGCCAGCAGTCCCCGGGACGCCTTTAGTAATGAAAAACTGTTTTTT.

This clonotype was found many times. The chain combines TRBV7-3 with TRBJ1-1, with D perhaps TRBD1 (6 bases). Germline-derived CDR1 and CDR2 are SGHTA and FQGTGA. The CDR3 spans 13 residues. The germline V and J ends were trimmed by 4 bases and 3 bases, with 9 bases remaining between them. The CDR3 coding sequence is TGTGCCAGCAGCTCGGACAGCGACACTGAAGCTTTCTTT. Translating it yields CASSSDSDTEAFF.

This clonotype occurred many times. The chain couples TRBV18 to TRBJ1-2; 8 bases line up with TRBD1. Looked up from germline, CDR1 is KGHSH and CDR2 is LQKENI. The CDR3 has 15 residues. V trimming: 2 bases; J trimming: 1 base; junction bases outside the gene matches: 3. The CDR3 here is CASSPDRGGNYGYTF. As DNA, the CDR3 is TGTGCCAGCTCACCAGACAGGGGCGGTAACTATGGCTACACCTTC.

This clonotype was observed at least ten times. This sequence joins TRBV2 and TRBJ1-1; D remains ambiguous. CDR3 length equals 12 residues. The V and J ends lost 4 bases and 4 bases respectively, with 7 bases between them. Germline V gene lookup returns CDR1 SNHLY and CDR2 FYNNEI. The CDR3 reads CASSVEGTEAFF. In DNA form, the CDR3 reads TGTGCCAGCAGTGTCGAGGGCACTGAAGCTTTCTTT.

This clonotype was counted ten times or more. The CDR3 sequence is CASSLRGPYEQYF. Here the CDR3 DNA reads TGCGCCAGCAGCTTGAGGGGTCCCTACGAGCAGTACTTC. The chain employs TRBV5-1 and TRBJ2-7; a possible D gene is TRBD1 (5 bases). CDR3 length equals 13 residues. From germline, CDR1 is SGHRS and CDR2 YFSETQ. The V gene lost 1 base and the J gene lost 2 bases, with 7 bases spanning the gap. Variable domain in full (rest from reference TRBV5-1 and TRBJ2-7): KAGVTQTPRYLIKTRGQQVTLSCSPISGHRSVSWYQQTPGQGLQFLFEYFSETQRNKGNFPGRFSGRQFSNSRSEMNVSTLELGDSALYLCASSLRGPYEQYFGPGTRLTVT.

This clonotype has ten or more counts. CDR3 DNA sequence: TGCAGTGCTCAGACAGGGGGAGAGACCCAGTACTTC. It codes for CSAQTGGETQYF. The chain joins TRBV20-1 to TRBJ2-5; 9 positions match TRBD1. Losses at the gene ends were 5 bases for V and 4 bases for J; bases not matched to a gene: 2. Germline CDR1 DFQATT, CDR2 SNEGSKA (reference sequence). The CDR3 length is 12 residues.

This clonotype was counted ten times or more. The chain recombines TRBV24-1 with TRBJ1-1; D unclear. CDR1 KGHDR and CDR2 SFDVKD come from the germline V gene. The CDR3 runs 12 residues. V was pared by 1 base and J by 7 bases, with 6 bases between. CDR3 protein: CATSDLHGEAFF. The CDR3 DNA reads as TGTGCCACCAGTGATTTACACGGTGAAGCTTTCTTT.

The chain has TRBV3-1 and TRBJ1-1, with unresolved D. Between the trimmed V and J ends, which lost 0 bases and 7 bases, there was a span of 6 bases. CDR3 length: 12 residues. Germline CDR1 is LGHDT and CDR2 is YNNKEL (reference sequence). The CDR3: CASSQDGIEAFF. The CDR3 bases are TGTGCCAGCAGCCAAGATGGCATTGAAGCTTTCTTT.

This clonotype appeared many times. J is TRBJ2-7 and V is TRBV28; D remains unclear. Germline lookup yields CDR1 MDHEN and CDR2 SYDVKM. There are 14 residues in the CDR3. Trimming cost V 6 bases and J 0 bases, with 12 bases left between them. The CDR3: CASRPRAISYEQYF. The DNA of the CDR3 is TGTGCCAGCAGACCCCGGGCTATCTCCTACGAGCAGTACTTC.

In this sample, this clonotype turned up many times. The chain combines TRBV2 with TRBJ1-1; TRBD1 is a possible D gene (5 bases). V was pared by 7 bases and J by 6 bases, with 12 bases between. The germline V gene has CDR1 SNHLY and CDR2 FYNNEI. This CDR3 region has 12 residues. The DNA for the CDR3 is TGTGCCAGCACAACAGGAATACCTGAAGCTTTCTTT. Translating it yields CASTTGIPEAFF.